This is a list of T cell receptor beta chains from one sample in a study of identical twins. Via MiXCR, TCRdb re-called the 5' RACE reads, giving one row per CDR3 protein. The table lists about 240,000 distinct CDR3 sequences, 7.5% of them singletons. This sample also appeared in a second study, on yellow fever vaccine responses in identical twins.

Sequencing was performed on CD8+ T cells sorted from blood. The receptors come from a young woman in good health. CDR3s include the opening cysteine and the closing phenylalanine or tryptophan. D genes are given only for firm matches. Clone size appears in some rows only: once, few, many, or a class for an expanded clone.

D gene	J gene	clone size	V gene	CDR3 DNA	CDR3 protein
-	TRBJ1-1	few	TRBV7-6	TGTGCCAGCAGCTTAGTTCGGGGCGCGGGAGCTTTCTTT	CASSLVRGAGAFF
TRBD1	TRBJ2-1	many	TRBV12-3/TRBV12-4	TGTGCCATCATAGGGGGCGAGTCCTACAATGAGCAGTTCTTC	CAIIGGESYNEQFF
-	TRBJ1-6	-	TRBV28	TGTGCCAGCAGTTTAGCAGGGTCCTATAATTCACCCCTCCACTTT	CASSLAGSYNSPLHF
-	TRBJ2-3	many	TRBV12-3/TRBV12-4	TGTGCCAGCTCGATGGAGGGAAGCACAGATACGCAGTATTTT	CASSMEGSTDTQYF
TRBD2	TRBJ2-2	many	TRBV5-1	TGCGCCAGCAGCTTGTCCTCCGCGGGAGACACCGGGGAGCTGTTTTTT	CASSLSSAGDTGELFF
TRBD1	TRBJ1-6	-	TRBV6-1	TGTGCCAGCAGTGGAGGACAGGGTTATTCACCCCTCCACTTT	CASSGGQGYSPLHF
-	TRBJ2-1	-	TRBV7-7	TGTGCCAGCAGCTTAGGAACCGATATAAGCTCCTACAATGAGCAGTTCTTC	CASSLGTDISSYNEQFF
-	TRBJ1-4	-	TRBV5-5	TGTGCCAGCAGCTTGACGGATGCAACTAATGAAAAACTGTTTTTT	CASSLTDATNEKLFF
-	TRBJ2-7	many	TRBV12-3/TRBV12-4	TGTGCCAGCACCTACCCCGGGGCCTACGAGCAGTACTTC	CASTYPGAYEQYF
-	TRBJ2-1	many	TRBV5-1	TGCGCCAGCAGCTTGGTCCTAGCTGGGTTTGACAATGAGCAGTTCTTC	CASSLVLAGFDNEQFF
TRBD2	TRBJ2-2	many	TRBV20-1	TGCAGTGCTAGAGATAGTCTAGCGGGGGGGGACACCGGGGAGCTGTTTTTT	CSARDSLAGGDTGELFF
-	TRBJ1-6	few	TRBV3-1	TGTGCCAGCAGCCAAATAGTCAATTCACCCCTCCACTTT	CASSQIVNSPLHF
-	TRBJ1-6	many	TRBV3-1	TGTGCCAGCAGCCCCGGAATGGGCCCACTTAATTCACCCCTCCACTTT	CASSPGMGPLNSPLHF
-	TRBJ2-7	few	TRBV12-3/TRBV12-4	TGTGCCAGCAGTTTATATGGGACCACTTACGAGCAGTACTTC	CASSLYGTTYEQYF
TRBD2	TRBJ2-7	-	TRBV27	TGTGCCAGCAGTGTGGGCGCGGGGGTCTACGAGCAGTACTTC	CASSVGAGVYEQYF
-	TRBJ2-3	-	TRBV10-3	TGTGCCATCAGTGAGTCGCGGCCCACAGATACGCAGTATTTT	CAISESRPTDTQYF
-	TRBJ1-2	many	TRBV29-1	TGCAGCGTTGCGTTTGGGACAATCTATGGCTACACCTTC	CSVAFGTIYGYTF
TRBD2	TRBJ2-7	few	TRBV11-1	TGTGCCAGCAGCTTAGTCCAGGGGACTAGCGGGAGGAGTTACGAGCAGTACTTC	CASSLVQGTSGRSYEQYF
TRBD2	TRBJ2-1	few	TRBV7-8	TGTGCCAGCAGCTTAGGGGGCGGGAGGGGCAATGAGCAGTTCTTC	CASSLGGGRGNEQFF
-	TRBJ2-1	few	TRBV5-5	TGTGCCAGCAGCTTGTGGCGACAGGATTATTTTTATGAGCAGTTCTTC	CASSLWRQDYFYEQFF
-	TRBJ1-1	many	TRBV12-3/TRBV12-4	TGTGCCAGCAGTTGGGTGAGAACTGAAGCTTTCTTT	CASSWVRTEAFF
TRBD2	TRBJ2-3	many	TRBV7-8	TGTGCCAGCAGCTTAGTAGCGGGGGGGGCAGATACGCAGTATTTT	CASSLVAGGADTQYF
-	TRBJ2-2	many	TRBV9	TGTGCCAGCAGCCCCTGGCCCGGGGAGCTGTTTTTT	CASSPWPGELFF
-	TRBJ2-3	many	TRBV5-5	TGTGCCAGCATTACCCGCGGCAGAGTCACAGATACGCAGTATTTT	CASITRGRVTDTQYF
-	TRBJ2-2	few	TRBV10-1	TGCGCCAGCACCCAGGACCTGAACACCGGGGAGCTGTTTTTT	CASTQDLNTGELFF
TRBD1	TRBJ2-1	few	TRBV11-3	TGTGCCAGCAGCTCGTACGAGACAGGGGGCTACAATGAGCAGTTCTTC	CASSSYETGGYNEQFF
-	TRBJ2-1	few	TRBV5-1	TGCGCCAGCAGCCAAACACCGGCCTACAATGAGCAGTTCTTC	CASSQTPAYNEQFF
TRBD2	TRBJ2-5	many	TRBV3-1	TGTGCCAGCAGCCTACCTACTAGCGGGAGTTGGTCAGAGACCCAGTACTTC	CASSLPTSGSWSETQYF
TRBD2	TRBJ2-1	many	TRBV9	TGTGCCAGCAGCGTAGTCGAGCGGGAGATACGAGACGAGCAGTTCTTC	CASSVVEREIRDEQFF
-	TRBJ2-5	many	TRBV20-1	TGCAGTGCCAAGCTGACGATAGAAGAGACCCAGTACTTC	CSAKLTIEETQYF
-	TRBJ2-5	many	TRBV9	TGTGCCAGCAGCCCTAGTGGACGGGAGAGGAGTGAGACCCAGTACTTC	CASSPSGRERSETQYF
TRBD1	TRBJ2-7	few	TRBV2	TGTGCCAGCAGCGAGGGACAGGGGTCCTACGAGCAGTACTTC	CASSEGQGSYEQYF
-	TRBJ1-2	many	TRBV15	TGTGCCACCAGCGAGGACAGCCATGCCTATGGCTACACCTTC	CATSEDSHAYGYTF
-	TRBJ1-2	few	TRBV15	TGTGCCACCAGCAGAGATAATTCGGAGGCCTATGGCTACACCTTC	CATSRDNSEAYGYTF
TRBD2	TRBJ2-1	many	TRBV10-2	TGCGCCAGCAGTTCCCTGGCGGGGGGTAATGAGCAGTTCTTC	CASSSLAGGNEQFF
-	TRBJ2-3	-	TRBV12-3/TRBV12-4	TGTGCCAGCAACCCCGCCAGCACAGATACGCAGTATTTT	CASNPASTDTQYF
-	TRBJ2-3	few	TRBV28	TGTGCCAGCAGCCCGGACAGTCCAAGCACAGATACGCAGTATTTT	CASSPDSPSTDTQYF
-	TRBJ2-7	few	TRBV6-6	TGTGCCAGCCGGGGTAGCGAGCAGTACTTC	CASRGSEQYF
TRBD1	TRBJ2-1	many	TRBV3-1	TGTGCCAGCAGCCAGACAGGGTCGGATGAGCAGTTCTTC	CASSQTGSDEQFF
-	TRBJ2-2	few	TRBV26	TGTGCCAGCAGTTCTCGGCACATGAAGAATGATCTGAGTCTTCCCCGCAACACCGGGGAGCTGTTTTTT	CASSSRHMKNDLSLPRNTGELFF
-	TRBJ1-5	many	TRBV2	TGTGCCAGCACCACCCGGGGCGTTCAGCCCCAGCATTTT	CASTTRGVQPQHF
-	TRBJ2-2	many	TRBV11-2	TGTGCCAGCAGCTATAACCCGGACAGCACCGGGGAGCTGTTTTTT	CASSYNPDSTGELFF
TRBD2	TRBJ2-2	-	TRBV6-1	TGTGCCAGCAATACAGCGGGAGCTAACACCGGGGAGCTGTTTTTT	CASNTAGANTGELFF
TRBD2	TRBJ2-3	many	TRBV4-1	TGCGCCAGCAGCCAAGTAGCCCGGACTAGCGCTAGCACAGATACGCAGTATTTT	CASSQVARTSASTDTQYF
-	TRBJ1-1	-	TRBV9	TGTGCCAGCAGCCGGGAAACGTTTAATGAAGCTCTCTTT	CASSRETFNEALF